This TCR beta chain derives from a study of blood T cell repertoires in COVID-19. This table comes from immunoSEQ multiplex PCR, and its TCRdb copy is limited to in-frame clones, with some not included. Here the sample spans some 300,000 clones, 75% to 90% being singletons. This CDR3 has 14 residues. Trimming cost V 4 bases and J 8 bases, with 15 bases left between them. Germline values: CDR1 SGHNT, CDR2 YYREEE (reference sequence). The chain combines TRBV5-4 with TRBJ1-4; D uncertain. Sequencing was carried out using peripheral blood. This receptor was taken from a woman in her 70s with COVID-19, enrolled during active disease. In nucleotides, the CDR3 is TGTGCCAGCAGCAGGACGCCGGGGTCGGAAAAACTGTTTTTT. It translates to CASSRTPGSEKLFF.